This TCR beta chain was observed in a study of shared clonotypes between healthy human individuals. Study-wide results and caveats: It was observed that roughly 5.5% of naive CD4 clonotypes were shared across four donors. What rarefaction showed was incomplete sorted-subset sequencing despite large depth.

Trimming removed 6 bases from V and 5 bases from J, with 7 bases in between. The germline V gene has CDR1 MNHNS and CDR2 SASEGT. The CDR3 totals 11 residues. As defined, naive CD8 cells were CD45RO-negative and positively selected for CCR7, with terminally differentiated effector memory CD45RA+ cells excluded. All donors qualified as healthy HIV-negative adults and had experienced no recent acute infections or vaccinations. Deep-level assay runs were performed. Clones were sequenced by immunoSEQ multiplex PCR, and TCRdb holds only the in-frame ones, with some missing. Of about 2 million clones in the sample, about 95% were seen once. Turning to this clone: Its matching antigen is unknown.

The source material was naive CD8+ T cells sorted from blood. This receptor was taken from a man between 18 and 29 years old in good health. The chain employs TRBV6-1 and TRBJ2-5; unclear D gene. CDR3 coding DNA: TGTGCCAGCAGCTATATGGAGACCCAGTACTTC. Amino acid sequence: CASSYMETQYF.